The source of this T cell receptor beta chain is a study of identical twins. This clonotype was counted between two and nine times. The antigen is undetermined. Template switching (which added a universal primer site) was used, and cDNA carried unique molecular identifiers. In TCRdb, the 5' RACE reads were re-called with MiXCR into one record per CDR3 protein. The repertoire holds about 470,000 distinct CDR3 sequences, with about 24% as singletons. Study outcomes and limitations: Twin pairs' shared out-of-frame alpha sequences were enriched in low generation probability.

The CDR3 consists of 13 residues. The V segment lost 4 bases and the J segment 5 bases; nucleotides outside the gene matches: 5. Germline V lookup: CDR1 SGHRS, CDR2 YFSETQ. These data were also filed under a second study, of T cells expressing NK-cell markers. From that paper: Sorted CD3+CD56-NKG2C+, CD3+CD56+NKG2C+ and CD3+CD56+NKG2C- T cells supplied the TCR beta repertoires.

The sequenced sample was CD4+ T cells sorted from blood. V and J are TRBV5-1 and TRBJ1-2, with 7 positions matching TRBD1. The sequence was collected from a woman younger than 30 in good health. CDR3 coding DNA: TGCGCCAGCAGCGCGGGACAGTTTTATGGCTACACCTTC. This gives the protein CASSAGQFYGYTF.